The TCR beta chain described here comes from a study of shared clonotypes between healthy human individuals. Study observations and caveats: Exclusively blood specimens were collected; tissue repertoires likely differ.

About this clone: Its cognate antigen is unknown.

CDR1 and CDR2 from the germline V gene are SGHRS and YFSETQ. This CDR3 is 14 amino acids long. The V end was cut by 4 bases, the J end by 3 bases, with 14 bases between. TCRdb's table, derived via immunoSEQ multiplex PCR, lists solely in-frame clones and lacks some. The sample has around 690,000 clones; less than 95% are singletons. The sample consisted of memory CD8+ T cells from PBMCs. Documented subset: CD45RO+ cells pooled with CCR7-negative TemRA cells. The TCR comes from a man younger than 35 in good health. Some clones in this sample may be carry-over from other donors' samples. The chain carries TRBV5-1 and TRBJ2-7; TRBD1 is a possible D gene (5 bases). CDR3 DNA: TGCGCCAGCAGCACCCGACAGAGCAACTACGAGCAGTACTTC. This gives the protein CASSTRQSNYEQYF.